This T cell receptor beta chain was recorded in a study of PD-L1 blockade in urothelial cancer. Whole-study context: Men with urothelial cancer arising in the bladder made up most of the 29 patients. Patients arrived having already received 0 to 3 prior chemotherapy regimens. Analyses used blood from 3 weeks (second dose) and 6 weeks after treatment start.

CDR3 length: 15 amino acids. From germline, CDR1 is SGHRS and CDR2 YFSETQ. V lost 0 bases and J 0 bases, leaving 6 bases between the germline ends. Peripheral blood mononuclear cells were collected from every patient before and during treatment, yielding between 1 and 8 samples per patient. Clones were sequenced by immunoSEQ multiplex PCR, and TCRdb holds only the in-frame ones, with some missing. Of tens of thousands of clones in the sample, around 76% were seen once. The chain joins TRBV5-1 to TRBJ2-2; no clear D gene. Source: PBMCs, taken around atezolizumab (anti-PD-L1) treatment. The clonotype originates from a man aged 65 to 85 with urothelial cancer. CDR3 protein: CASSLDVANTGELFF. In nucleotides, the CDR3 is TGCGCCAGCAGCTTGGACGTAGCGAACACCGGGGAGCTGTTTTTT.